The clone carrying this T cell receptor (beta chain) appeared once. This sample was taken from a study of T cell changes during pregnancy in multiple sclerosis. CDR1 and CDR2 (germline): LNHDA, SQIVND (reference sequence). With 3 bases removed from V and 0 bases from J, the gap between germline ends came to 12 bases. The CDR3 has 16 residues. Profiled with immunoSEQ multiplex PCR; TCRdb holds only in-frame clones, not every one. The sample yields about 92,000 clones, 85% to 95% seen once. The sample was peripheral blood, taken in the first trimester of pregnancy. The V call is TRBV19, the J call TRBJ1-3; D is uncertain. The clonotype comes from a female donor with multiple sclerosis, enrolled in a pregnancy study. CDR3 nucleotide sequence: TGTGCCAGTAGTATTACCGGACTGCACTCTGGAAACACCATATATTTT. This codes for CASSITGLHSGNTIYF. Drawing the rest from reference TRBV19 and TRBJ1-3, the complete variable domain is DGGITQSPKYLFRKEGQNVTLSCEQNLNHDAMYWYRQDPGQGLRLIYYSQIVNDFQKGDIAEGYSVSREKKESFPLTVTSAQKNPTAFYLCASSITGLHSGNTIYFGEGSWLTVV.